The clone carrying this T cell receptor beta chain was observed a single time. The antigen is unknown. The germline gives CDR1 SGHDT, CDR2 YYEEEE. Trimming removed 0 bases at V and 9 bases at J, with 12 bases between. The CDR3 runs 13 residues. The authors sorted CD4+ and CD8+ T cells from PBMCs. This sample was included in a study of CD8+ T cells in alopecia areata. Study-wide points: In patients, TCRs were shared less clearly than in mice, and HLA may possibly be involved.

Sequencing templates came from extracted RNA that was reverse transcribed into cDNA. Some clones are missing from TCRdb's copy, which holds only in-frame ones; the method was immunoSEQ multiplex PCR. This sample has 110,000 or so clones, with about 60% found just once. This TCR came from a human donor with alopecia areata. Sequencing was performed on NKG2D-low CD8+ T cells sorted from blood. The chain combines TRBV5-6 with TRBJ1-2; D is unclear. CDR3 sequence (DNA): TGTGCCAGCAGCTTGGGGAGTACCCGCCGCTACACCTTC. The encoded protein is CASSLGSTRRYTF.